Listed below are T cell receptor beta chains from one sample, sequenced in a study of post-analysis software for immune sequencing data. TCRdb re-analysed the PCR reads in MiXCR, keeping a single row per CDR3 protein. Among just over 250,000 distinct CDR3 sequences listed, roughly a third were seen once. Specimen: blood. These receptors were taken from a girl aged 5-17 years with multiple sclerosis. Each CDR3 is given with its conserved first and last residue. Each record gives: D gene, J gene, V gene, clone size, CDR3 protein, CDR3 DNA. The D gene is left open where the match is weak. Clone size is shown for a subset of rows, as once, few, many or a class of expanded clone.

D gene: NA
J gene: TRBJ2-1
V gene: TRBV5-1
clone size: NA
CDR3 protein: CASSLEAGDYNEQFF
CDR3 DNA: TGCGCCAGCAGCTTGGAGGCAGGGGACTACAATGAGCAGTTCTTC

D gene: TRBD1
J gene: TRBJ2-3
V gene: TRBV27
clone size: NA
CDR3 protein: CASSSDRVTDTQYF
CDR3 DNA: TGTGCCAGCAGCTCCGACAGGGTCACAGATACGCAGTATTTT

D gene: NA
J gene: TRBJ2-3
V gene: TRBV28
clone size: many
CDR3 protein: CASSISTDTQYF
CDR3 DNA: TGTGCCAGCAGTATCAGCACAGATACGCAGTATTTT

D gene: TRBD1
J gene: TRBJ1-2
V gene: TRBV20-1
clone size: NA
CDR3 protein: CSARTGGWGGYTF
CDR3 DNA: TGCAGTGCCAGAACAGGGGGCTGGGGTGGCTACACCTTC

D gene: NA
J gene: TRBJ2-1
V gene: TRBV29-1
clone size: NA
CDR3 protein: CSVERGLYNEQFF
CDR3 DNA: TGCAGCGTTGAGCGGGGACTCTACAATGAGCAGTTCTTC

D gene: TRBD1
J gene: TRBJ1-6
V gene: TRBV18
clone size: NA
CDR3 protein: CASSTGTVNSPPHF
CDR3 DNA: TGTGCCAGCTCCACCGGGACAGTTAATTCACCCCCCCACTTT

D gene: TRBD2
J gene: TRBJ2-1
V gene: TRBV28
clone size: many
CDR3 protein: CASTSGGSVDNEQFF
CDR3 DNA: TGTGCCAGCACGTCGGGGGGGTCGGTGGACAATGAGCAGTTCTTC

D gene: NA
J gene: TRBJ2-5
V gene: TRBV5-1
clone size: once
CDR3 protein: CASSLERGREQYF
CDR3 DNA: TGCGCCAGCAGCTTGGAGAGGGGTAGGGAGCAGTACTTC

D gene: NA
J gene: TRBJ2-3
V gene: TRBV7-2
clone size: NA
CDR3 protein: CASSLPWDAQYF
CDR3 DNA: TGTGCCAGCAGCTTACCGTGGGATGCGCAGTATTTT

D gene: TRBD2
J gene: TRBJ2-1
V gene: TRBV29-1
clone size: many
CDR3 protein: CSVRAGGPVGEQFF
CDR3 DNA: TGCAGCGTCAGAGCGGGAGGGCCGGTAGGTGAGCAGTTCTTC

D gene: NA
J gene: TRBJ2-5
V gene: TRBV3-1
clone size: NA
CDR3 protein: CASSQRPQETQYF
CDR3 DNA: TGTGCCAGCAGCCAGAGACCACAAGAGACCCAGTACTTC

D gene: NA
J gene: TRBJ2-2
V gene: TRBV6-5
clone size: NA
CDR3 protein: CASSQGSGELFF
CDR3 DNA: TGTGCCAGCAGCCAAGGGAGCGGGGAGCTGTTTTTT

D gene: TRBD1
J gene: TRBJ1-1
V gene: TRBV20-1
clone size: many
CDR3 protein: CSAMGQGEVEAFF
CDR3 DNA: TGCAGTGCCATGGGACAGGGGGAGGTTGAAGCTTTCTTT

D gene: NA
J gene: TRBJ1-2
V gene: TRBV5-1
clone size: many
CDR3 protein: CASSFGTIGDRYGYTF
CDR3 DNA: TGCGCCAGCAGCTTTGGGACGATAGGTGATCGGTATGGCTACACCTTC

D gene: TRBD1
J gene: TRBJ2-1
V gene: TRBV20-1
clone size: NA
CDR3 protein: CSARRGPVKNEQFF
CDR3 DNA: TGCAGTGCTAGAAGGGGGCCAGTTAAGAATGAGCAGTTCTTC

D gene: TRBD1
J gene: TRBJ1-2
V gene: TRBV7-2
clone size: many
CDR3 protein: CASSFSGTGDGYTF
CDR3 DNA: TGTGCCAGCAGCTTCTCCGGGACAGGGGATGGCTACACCTTC

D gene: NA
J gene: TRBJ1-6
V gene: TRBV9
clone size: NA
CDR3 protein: CASSVGSNSPLHF
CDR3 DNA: TGTGCCAGCAGCGTAGGCTCTAATTCCCCCCTCCACTTT

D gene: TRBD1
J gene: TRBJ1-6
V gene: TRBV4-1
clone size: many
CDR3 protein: CASSLLRDSNSPLHF
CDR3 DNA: TGCGCCAGCAGCCTACTCCGGGACAGTAATTCACCCCTCCACTTT

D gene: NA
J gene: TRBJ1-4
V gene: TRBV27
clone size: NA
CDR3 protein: CASSLSTPGSNEKLFF
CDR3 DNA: TGTGCCAGCAGTTTATCCACCCCAGGTTCTAATGAAAAACTGTTTTTT

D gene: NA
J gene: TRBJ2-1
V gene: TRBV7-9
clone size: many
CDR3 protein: CASSPLTRDEQFF
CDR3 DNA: TGTGCCAGCAGCCCTCTCACTAGGGATGAGCAGTTCTTC

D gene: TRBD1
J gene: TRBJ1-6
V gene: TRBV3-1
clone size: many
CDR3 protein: CASSQGDRGLNSPLHF
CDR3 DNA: TGTGCCAGCAGCCAGGGGGACAGGGGGTTAAATTCACCCCTCCACTTT

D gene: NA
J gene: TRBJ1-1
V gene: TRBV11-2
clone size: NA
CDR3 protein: CASSPGLGDEAFF
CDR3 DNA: TGTGCCAGCAGCCCCGGTCTCGGGGATGAAGCTTTCTTT

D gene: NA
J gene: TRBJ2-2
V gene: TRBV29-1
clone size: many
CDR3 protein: CSVEDRGNTGELFF
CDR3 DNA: TGCAGCGTTGAAGACAGGGGGAACACCGGGGAGCTGTTTTTT

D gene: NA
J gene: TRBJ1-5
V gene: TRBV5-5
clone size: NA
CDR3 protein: CASRFGPRRRNQPQHF
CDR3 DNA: TGTGCCAGCAGGTTTGGACCTCGGAGGCGCAATCAGCCCCAGCATTTT

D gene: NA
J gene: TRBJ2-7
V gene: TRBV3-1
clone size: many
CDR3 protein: CASSLTVSSYEQYF
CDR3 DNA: TGTGCCAGCAGCCTTACGGTGAGCTCCTACGAGCAGTACTTC

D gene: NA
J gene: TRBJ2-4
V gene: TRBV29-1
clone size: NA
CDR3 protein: CSVFIMGELAKNIQYF
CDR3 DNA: TGCAGCGTTTTTATCATGGGAGAACTAGCCAAAAACATTCAGTACTTC

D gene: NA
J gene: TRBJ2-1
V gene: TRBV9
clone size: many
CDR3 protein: CASSSDRSEQFF
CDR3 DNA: TGTGCCAGCAGCTCTGACAGGAGTGAGCAGTTCTTC

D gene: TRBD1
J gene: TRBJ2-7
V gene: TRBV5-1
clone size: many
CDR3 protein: CASPLTGGSYEQYF
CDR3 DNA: TGCGCCAGTCCCCTGACAGGGGGCTCCTACGAGCAGTACTTC

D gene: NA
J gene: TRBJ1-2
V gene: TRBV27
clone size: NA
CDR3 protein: CASSFAINYGYTF
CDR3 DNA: TGTGCCAGCAGTTTTGCCATCAACTATGGCTACACCTTC

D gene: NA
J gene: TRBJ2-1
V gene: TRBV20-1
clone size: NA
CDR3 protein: CSASNTNSYNEQFF
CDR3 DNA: TGCAGTGCTAGTAACACCAACTCCTACAATGAGCAGTTCTTC

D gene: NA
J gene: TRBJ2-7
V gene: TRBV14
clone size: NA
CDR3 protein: CASSHLSSYEQYF
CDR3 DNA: TGTGCCAGCAGCCATCTTAGCTCCTACGAGCAGTACTTC

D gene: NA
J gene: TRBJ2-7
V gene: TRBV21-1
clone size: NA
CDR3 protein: CASSEGTGWGEQYF
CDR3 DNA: TGTGCCAGCAGCGAAGGGACAGGGTGGGGCGAGCAGTACTTC

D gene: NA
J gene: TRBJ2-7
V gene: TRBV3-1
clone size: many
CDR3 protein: CASSHGTGDEQYF
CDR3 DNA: TGTGCCAGCAGCCATGGTACCGGGGACGAGCAGTACTTC

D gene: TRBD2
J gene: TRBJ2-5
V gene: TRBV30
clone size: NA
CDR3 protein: CAWSKPGLAGNEQYF
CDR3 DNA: TGTGCCTGGAGTAAACCGGGACTAGCGGGCAATGAGCAGTACTTC

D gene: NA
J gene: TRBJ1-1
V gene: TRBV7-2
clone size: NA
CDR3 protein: CASSFHQDTEAFF
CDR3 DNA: TGTGCCAGCAGCTTTCATCAGGACACTGAAGCTTTCTTT

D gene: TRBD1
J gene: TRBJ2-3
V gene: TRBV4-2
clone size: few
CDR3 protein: CASSPKTGGTDTQYF
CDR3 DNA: TGTGCCAGCAGCCCAAAGACAGGGGGAACAGATACGCAGTATTTT

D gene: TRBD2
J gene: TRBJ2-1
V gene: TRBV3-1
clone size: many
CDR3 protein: CASSQDEVGRAYNEQFF
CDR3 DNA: TGTGCCAGCAGCCAAGATGAGGTCGGGAGGGCCTACAATGAGCAGTTCTTC

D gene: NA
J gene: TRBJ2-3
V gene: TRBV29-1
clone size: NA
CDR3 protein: CSVEKGADTQYF
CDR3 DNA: TGCAGCGTTGAAAAAGGGGCAGATACGCAGTATTTT

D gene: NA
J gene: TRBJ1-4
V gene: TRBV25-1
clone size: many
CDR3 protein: CASSDGPPEGYEKLFF
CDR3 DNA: TGTGCCAGCAGTGACGGCCCGCCTGAAGGATATGAAAAACTGTTTTTT

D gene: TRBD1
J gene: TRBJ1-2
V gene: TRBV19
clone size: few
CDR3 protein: CASSRDRGRGDGYTF
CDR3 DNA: TGTGCCAGTAGCCGCGACAGGGGGCGAGGAGATGGCTACACCTTC

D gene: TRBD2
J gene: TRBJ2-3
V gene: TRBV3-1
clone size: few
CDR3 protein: CASSQHSGRAPSDTQYF
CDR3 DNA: TGTGCCAGCAGCCAACATAGCGGGAGGGCCCCGTCAGATACGCAGTATTTT

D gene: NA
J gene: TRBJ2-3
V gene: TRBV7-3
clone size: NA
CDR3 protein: CASSVGLGTDTQYF
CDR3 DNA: TGTGCCAGCAGCGTAGGTTTAGGCACAGATACGCAGTATTTT